The clone carrying this T cell receptor beta chain has more than one count but fewer than ten. What it binds is not known. TCRdb independently ran MiXCR on the multiplex PCR reads; one entry per CDR3 protein. The sample includes around 300,000 distinct CDR3 sequences, around 30% of them seen just once. The data were obtained in a study of breast tumors, draining lymph nodes, adjacent tissues. Broader study findings: The data were judged consistent with most tumor T cells coming from lymph node and expanding in tumor. Tumor TCR diversity was below lymph nodes but above nontumor tissue. Tumor T cell lymph node origin was a supported hypothesis, not proven. Luminal-like breast cancer showed significantly greater tumor-nontumor repertoire similarity than basal-like breast cancer did.

Samples came from axillary lymph nodes draining the breast cancer. In germline, CDR1 is SGHDT, CDR2 YYEEEE. The CDR3 extends over 17 amino acids. V lost 3 bases and J lost 5, with 21 bases in between. This chain connects TRBV5-6 to TRBJ2-1; D is possibly TRBD2 (5 bases). This receptor was taken from a female donor with breast cancer. Some clones in this sample may be carry-over from other donors' samples. The sequencing sample was made of axillary lymph node tissue. CDR3: CASSSTYAGSVHNEQFF. CDR3 sequence (DNA): TGTGCCAGCAGCTCGACGTACGCCGGTAGCGTCCACAATGAGCAGTTCTTC.